This T cell receptor (beta chain) was recovered during a study of T cell repertoires in cytomegalovirus infection (dated by TCRdb to the late 2010s). Describing the broader study: Because public TCR beta signatures pointed to carriage of CMV infection together with the matching HLA type, the HLA type of each donor mattered for the analysis.

The germline V gene (reference sequence) supplies CDR1 SEHNR and CDR2 FQNEAQ. The CDR3 numbers 14 residues from cysteine through phenylalanine. Only the CDR3 DNA stays, 42 bases, in frame from base 1. V is pruned by 4 bases and J by 12 bases, leaving 14 bases of the junction without a gene match. Study-wide conclusions, independent of this receptor: Carriers of CMV infection plus the relevant HLA type were discriminated by the cumulative frequency of public TCR beta family members in the study cohort and in an independent roughly 340-donor cohort. The ex vivo response was dominated by HLA-C-restricted CMV-specific TCR beta clonotypes, which also provided the single most frequent clonotype in two of eight donors.

Concerning this clonotype: The target of this receptor is not known. No quality values exist for individual bases; no much larger clone is one base distant.

The sequencer was an Illumina HiSeq 1500. Clones were called with MiXCR by TCRdb after fastp trimmed the public reads at Q25, and only in-frame beta chains were retained. All rows with the same CDR3 protein become a single entry with the most common DNA and genes. Within this sample are roughly 600,000 distinct CDR3 sequences, with 20% to 25% of them counted one time only. Roughly 8% of the sample belongs to the ten largest clones. The receptor comes from a human donor in good health (CMV status not recorded). Some clones in this sample may be carry-over from other donors' samples. The sequenced sample consisted of CD8+ T cells from PBMCs. The rearrangement combines TRBV7-9 with TRBJ1-1; 7 central bases correspond to TRBD1. In nucleotides, the sequence is TGTGCCAGCAGCTGGACCCGGGACAGCGGAGGACCTTTCTTT. This sequence encodes CASSWTRDSGGPFF.